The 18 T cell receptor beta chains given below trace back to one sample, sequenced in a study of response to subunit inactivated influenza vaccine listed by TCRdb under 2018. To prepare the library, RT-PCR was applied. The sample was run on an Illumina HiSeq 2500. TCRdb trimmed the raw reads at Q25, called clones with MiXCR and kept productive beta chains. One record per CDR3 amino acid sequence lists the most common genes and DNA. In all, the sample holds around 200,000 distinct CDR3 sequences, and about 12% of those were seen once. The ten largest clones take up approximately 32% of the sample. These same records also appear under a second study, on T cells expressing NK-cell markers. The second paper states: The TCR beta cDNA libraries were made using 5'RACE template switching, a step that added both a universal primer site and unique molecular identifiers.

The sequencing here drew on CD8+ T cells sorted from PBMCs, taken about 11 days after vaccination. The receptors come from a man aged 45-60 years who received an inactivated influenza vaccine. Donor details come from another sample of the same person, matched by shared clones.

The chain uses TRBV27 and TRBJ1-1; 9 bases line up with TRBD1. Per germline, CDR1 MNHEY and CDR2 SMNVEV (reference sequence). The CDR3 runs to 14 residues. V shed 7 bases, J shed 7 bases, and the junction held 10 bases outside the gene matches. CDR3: CASTHGDRANEAFF. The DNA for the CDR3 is TGTGCCAGCACCCACGGGGACAGGGCAAATGAAGCTTTCTTT.

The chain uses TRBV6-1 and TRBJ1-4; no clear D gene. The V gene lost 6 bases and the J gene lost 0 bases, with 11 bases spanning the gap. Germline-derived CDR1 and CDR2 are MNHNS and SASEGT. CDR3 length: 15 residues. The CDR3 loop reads CASSPTRATNEKLFF. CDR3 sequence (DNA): TGTGCCAGCAGCCCAACCCGGGCAACTAATGAAAAACTGTTTTTT.

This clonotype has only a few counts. The CDR3 protein is CASSQVGTSGLYEQYF. CDR3 nucleotide sequence: TGCGCCAGCAGCCAGGTTGGGACTAGCGGATTATACGAGCAGTACTTC. The J gene is TRBJ2-7, the V gene TRBV5-1, with 11 bases lining up with TRBD2. The CDR3 extends over 16 amino acids. V lost 4 bases, J lost 4 bases, and 10 bases stayed unmatched. Germline lookup yields CDR1 SGHRS and CDR2 YFSETQ.

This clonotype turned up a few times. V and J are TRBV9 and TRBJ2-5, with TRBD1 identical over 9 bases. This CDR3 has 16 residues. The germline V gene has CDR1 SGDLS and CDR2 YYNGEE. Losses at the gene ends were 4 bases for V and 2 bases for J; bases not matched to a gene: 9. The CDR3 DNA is TGTGCCAGCAGCTCGACCGGGACAGGGCTTCAAGAGACCCAGTACTTC. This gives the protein CASSSTGTGLQETQYF.

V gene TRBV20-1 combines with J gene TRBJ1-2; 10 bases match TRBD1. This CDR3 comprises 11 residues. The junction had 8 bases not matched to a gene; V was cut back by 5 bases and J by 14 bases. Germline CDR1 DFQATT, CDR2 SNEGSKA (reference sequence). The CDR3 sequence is CSAPKTGGETF. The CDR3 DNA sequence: TGCAGTGCTCCCAAGACAGGGGGCGAGACCTTC.

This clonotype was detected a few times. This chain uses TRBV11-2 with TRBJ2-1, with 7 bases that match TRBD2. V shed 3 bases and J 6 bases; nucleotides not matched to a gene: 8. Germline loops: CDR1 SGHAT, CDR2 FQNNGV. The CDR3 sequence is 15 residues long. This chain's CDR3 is CASSFFGPGGNEQFF. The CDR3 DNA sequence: TGTGCCAGCAGCTTCTTTGGACCGGGGGGCAATGAGCAGTTCTTC.

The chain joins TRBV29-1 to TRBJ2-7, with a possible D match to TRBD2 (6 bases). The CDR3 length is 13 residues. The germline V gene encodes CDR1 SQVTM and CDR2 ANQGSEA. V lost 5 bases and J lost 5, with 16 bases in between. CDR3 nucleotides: TGCAGCGTTACCGACTGGGGGGACCACGAGCAGTACTTC. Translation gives CSVTDWGDHEQYF.

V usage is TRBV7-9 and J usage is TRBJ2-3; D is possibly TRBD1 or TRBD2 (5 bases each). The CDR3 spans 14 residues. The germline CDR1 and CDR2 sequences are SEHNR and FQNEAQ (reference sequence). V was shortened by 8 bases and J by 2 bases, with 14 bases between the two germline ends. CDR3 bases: TGTGCCAGCCCGGGGCAGGTGAACACAGATACGCAGTATTTT. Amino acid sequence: CASPGQVNTDTQYF. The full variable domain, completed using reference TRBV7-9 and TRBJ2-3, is DTGVSQNPRHKITKRGQNVTFRCDPISEHNRLYWYRQTLGQGPEFLTYFQNEAQLEKSRLLSDRFSAERPKGSFSTLEIQRTEQGDSAMYLCASPGQVNTDTQYFGPGTRLTVL.

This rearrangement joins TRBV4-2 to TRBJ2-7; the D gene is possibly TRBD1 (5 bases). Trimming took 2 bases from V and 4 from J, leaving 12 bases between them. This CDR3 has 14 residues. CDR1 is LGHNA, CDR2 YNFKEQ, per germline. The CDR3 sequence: CASSQNSGWYEQYF. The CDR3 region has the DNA TGTGCCAGCAGCCAAAATTCAGGGTGGTACGAGCAGTACTTC.

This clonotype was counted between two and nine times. CDR3 nucleotides: TGTGCCAGCAGCCTCCCATGGCAAGAGACCCAGTACTTC. It translates to CASSLPWQETQYF. The chain employs TRBV7-2 and TRBJ2-5; D is undetermined. Per the germline V gene, CDR1 is SGHTA and CDR2 is FQGNSA. The V end was cut by 5 bases, the J end by 2 bases, with 9 bases between. CDR3 length: 13 amino acids.

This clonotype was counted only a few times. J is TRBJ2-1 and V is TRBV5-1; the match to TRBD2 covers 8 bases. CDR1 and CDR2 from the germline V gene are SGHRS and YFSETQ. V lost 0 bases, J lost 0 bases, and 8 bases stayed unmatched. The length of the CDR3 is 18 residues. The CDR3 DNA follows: TGCGCCAGCAGCTTGGTTAGCGGGGACTTGAGCTCCTACAATGAGCAGTTCTTC. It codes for CASSLVSGDLSSYNEQFF.

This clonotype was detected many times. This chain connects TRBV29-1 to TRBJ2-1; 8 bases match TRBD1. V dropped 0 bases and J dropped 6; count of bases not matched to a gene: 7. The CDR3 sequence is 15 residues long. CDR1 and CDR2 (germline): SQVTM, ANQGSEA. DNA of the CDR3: TGCAGCGTTGAAGAGGTACAGGGGGTATTCAATGAGCAGTTCTTC. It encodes CSVEEVQGVFNEQFF.

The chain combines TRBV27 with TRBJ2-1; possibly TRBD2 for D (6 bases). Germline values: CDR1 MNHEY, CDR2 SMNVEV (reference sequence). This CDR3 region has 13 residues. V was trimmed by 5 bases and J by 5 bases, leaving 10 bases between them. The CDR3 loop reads CASSRGTHNEQFF. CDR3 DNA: TGTGCCAGCAGTCGGGGGACTCACAATGAGCAGTTCTTC.

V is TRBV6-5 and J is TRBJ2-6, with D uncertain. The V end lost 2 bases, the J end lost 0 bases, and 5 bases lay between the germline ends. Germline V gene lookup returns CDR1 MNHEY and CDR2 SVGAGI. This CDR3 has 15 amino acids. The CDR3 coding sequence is TGTGCCAGCAGTTACAGCTACTCTGGGGCCAACGTCCTGACTTTC. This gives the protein CASSYSYSGANVLTF.

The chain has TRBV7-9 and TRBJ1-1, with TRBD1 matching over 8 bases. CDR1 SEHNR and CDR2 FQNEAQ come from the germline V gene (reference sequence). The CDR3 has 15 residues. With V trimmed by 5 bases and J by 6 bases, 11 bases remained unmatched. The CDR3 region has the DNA TGTGCCAGCAGCGAGCTGAGGACAGGGAGGCCTGAAGCTTTCTTT. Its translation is CASSELRTGRPEAFF.

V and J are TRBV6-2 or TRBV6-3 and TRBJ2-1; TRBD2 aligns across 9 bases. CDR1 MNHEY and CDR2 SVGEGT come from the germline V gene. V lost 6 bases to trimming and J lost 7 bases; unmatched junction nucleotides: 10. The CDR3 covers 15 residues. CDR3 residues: CASSLRAGGRNEQFF. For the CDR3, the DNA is TGTGCCAGCAGCCTCCGGGCGGGGGGGAGGAATGAGCAGTTCTTC.

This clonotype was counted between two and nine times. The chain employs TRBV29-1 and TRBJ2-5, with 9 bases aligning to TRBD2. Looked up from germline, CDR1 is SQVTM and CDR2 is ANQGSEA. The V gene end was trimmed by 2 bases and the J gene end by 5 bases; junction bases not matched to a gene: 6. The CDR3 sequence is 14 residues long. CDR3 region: CSVESQREDETQYF. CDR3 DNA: TGCAGCGTTGAATCCCAGCGGGAGGATGAGACCCAGTACTTC.

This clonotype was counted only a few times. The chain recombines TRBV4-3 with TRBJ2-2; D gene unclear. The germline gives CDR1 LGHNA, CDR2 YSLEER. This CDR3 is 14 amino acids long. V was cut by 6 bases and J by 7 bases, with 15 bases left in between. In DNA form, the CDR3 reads TGCGCCAGCAGTCCCGCCCCGGCCCGCGGGGAGCTGTTTTTT. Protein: CASSPAPARGELFF.